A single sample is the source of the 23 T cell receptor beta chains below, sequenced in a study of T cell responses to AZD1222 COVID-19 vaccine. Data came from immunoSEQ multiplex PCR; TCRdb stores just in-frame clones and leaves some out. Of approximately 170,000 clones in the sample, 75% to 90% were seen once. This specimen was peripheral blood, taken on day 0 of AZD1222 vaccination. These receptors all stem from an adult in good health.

The CDR3: CASSQDTGDKYEQYF. DNA of the CDR3: TGTGCCAGCAGCCAAGATACCGGGGACAAATACGAGCAGTACTTC. This sequence joins TRBV4-2 and TRBJ2-7; the D gene is possibly TRBD1 (6 bases). Trimming left V 0 bases short and J 4 bases short, with 13 bases between. This CDR3 is 15 amino acids long. In germline, CDR1 is LGHNA, CDR2 YNFKEQ.

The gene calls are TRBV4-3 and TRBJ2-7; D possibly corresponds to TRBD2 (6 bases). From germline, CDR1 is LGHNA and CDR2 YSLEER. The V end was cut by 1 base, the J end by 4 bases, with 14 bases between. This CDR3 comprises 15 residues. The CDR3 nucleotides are TGCGCCAGCAGCCAAGCCCCTGGGACTCCGTACGAGCAGTACTTC. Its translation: CASSQAPGTPYEQYF.

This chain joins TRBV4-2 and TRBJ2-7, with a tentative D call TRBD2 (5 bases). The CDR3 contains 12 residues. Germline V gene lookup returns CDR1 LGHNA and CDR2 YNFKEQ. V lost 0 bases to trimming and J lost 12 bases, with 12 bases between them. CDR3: CASSQEPGSVYF. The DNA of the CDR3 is TGTGCCAGCAGCCAAGAACCGGGGAGCGTGTACTTC.

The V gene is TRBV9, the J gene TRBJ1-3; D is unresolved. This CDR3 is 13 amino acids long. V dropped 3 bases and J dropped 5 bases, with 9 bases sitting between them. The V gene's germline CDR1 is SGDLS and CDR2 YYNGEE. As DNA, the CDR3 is TGTGCCAGCAGCGAGGCCCCGAGAAACACCATATATTTT. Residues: CASSEAPRNTIYF.

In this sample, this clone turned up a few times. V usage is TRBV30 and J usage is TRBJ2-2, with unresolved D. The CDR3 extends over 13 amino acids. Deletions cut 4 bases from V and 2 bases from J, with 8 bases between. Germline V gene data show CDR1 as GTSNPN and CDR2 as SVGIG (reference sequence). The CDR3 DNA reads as TGTGCCTGGATCCGTCTAAACACCGGGGAGCTGTTTTTT. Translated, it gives CAWIRLNTGELFF.

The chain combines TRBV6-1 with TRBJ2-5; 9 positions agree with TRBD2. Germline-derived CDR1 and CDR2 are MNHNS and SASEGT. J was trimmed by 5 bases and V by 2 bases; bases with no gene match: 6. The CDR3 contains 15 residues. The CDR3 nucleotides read TGTGCCAGCAGTGAATTAGCGGGGGACAGTGAGACCCAGTACTTC. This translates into CASSELAGDSETQYF.

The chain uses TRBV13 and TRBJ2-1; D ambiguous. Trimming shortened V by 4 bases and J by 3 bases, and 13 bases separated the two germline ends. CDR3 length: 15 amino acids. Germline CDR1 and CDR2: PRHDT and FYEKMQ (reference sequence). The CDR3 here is CASSWRIPGYNEQFF. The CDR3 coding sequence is TGTGCCAGCAGCTGGCGAATCCCTGGCTACAATGAGCAGTTCTTC.

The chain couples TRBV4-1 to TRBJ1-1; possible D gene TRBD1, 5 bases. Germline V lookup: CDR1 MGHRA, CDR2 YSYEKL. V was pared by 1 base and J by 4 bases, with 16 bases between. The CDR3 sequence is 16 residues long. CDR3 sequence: CASSQASAGWVTEAFF. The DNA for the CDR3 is TGCGCCAGCAGCCAAGCCTCGGCAGGGTGGGTCACTGAAGCTTTCTTT.

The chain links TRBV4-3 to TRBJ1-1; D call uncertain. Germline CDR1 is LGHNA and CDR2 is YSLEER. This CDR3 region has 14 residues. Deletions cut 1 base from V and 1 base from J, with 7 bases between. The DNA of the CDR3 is TGCGCCAGCAGCCAAGGGCAGACGAACACTGAAGCTTTCTTT. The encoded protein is CASSQGQTNTEAFF.

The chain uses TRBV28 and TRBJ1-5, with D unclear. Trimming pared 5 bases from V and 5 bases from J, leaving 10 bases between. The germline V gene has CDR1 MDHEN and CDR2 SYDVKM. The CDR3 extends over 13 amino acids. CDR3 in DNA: TGTGCCAGCAGTCCTCTGACGTATCAGCCCCAGCATTTT. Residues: CASSPLTYQPQHF.

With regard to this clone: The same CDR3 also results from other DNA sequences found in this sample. CDR3 sequence (DNA): TGCGCCAGCAGCTTTACAGTGAACACCGGGGAGCTGTTTTTT. Encoded protein: CASSFTVNTGELFF. The rearrangement links TRBV5-1 to TRBJ2-2; D is ambiguous. Germline V CDR1 and CDR2: SGHRS, YFSETQ. V was clipped by 2 bases and J by 1 base, with 6 bases between them. The CDR3 contains 14 residues. The variable domain in full, completed from reference TRBV5-1 and TRBJ2-2, reads KAGVTQTPRYLIKTRGQQVTLSCSPISGHRSVSWYQQTPGQGLQFLFEYFSETQRNKGNFPGRFSGRQFSNSRSEMNVSTLELGDSALYLCASSFTVNTGELFFGEGSRLTVL.

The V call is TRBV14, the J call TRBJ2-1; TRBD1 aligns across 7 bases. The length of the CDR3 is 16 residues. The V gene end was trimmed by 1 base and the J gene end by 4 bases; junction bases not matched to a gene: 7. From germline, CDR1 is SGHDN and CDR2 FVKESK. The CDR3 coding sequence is TGTGCCAGCAGCCAAGTACAGGGGACGGATTACAATGAGCAGTTCTTC. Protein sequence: CASSQVQGTDYNEQFF.

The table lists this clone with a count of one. The CDR3 DNA reads as TGTGCCAGCTTGGGGGGGGCTAATGAAAAACTGTTTTTT. It specifies CASLGGANEKLFF. This chain connects TRBV4-2 to TRBJ1-4; TRBD1 might be the D (5 bases). Germline V lookup: CDR1 LGHNA, CDR2 YNFKEQ. With 8 bases removed from V and 3 bases from J, the gap between germline ends came to 10 bases. The CDR3 spans 13 residues.

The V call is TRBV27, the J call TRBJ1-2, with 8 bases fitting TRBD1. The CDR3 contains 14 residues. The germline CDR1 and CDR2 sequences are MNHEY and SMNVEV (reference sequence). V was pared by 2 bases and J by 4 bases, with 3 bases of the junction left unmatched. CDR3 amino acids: CASSLTQGAYGYTF. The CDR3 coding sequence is TGTGCCAGCAGTTTAACCCAGGGGGCCTATGGCTACACCTTC.

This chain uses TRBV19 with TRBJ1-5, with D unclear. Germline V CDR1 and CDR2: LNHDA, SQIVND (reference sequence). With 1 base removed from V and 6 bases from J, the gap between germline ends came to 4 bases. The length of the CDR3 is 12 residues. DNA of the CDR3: TGTGCCAGTAGTATAGGGTTTCAGCCCCAGCATTTT. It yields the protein CASSIGFQPQHF. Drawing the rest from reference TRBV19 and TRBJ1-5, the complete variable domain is DGGITQSPKYLFRKEGQNVTLSCEQNLNHDAMYWYRQDPGQGLRLIYYSQIVNDFQKGDIAEGYSVSREKKESFPLTVTSAQKNPTAFYLCASSIGFQPQHFGDGTRLSIL.

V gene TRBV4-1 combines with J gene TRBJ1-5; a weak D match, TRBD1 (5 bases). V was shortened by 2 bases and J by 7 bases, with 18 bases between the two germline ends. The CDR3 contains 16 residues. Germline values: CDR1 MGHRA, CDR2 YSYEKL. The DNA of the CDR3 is TGCGCCAGCAGCCAAATGGTTGTGGGGGGTGGCCAGCCCCAGCATTTT. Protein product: CASSQMVVGGGQPQHF.

This CDR3 is CASSLGGQTNEKLFF. The CDR3 region has the DNA TGCGCCAGCAGCTTGGGTGGACAGACTAATGAAAAACTGTTTTTT. The J gene is TRBJ1-4, the V gene TRBV5-1, with a tentative D call TRBD1 (6 bases). Germline CDR1 SGHRS, CDR2 YFSETQ. There are 15 residues in the CDR3. The V and J ends lost 0 bases and 2 bases respectively, with 8 bases between them.

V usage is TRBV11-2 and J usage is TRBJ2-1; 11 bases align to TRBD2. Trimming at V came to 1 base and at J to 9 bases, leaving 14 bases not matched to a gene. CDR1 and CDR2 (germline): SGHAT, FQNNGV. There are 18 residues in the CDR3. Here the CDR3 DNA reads TGTGCCAGCAGCTTAGCCCGGCTCACTAGCGGGGGAGGGAGTGAGCAGTTCTTC. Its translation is CASSLARLTSGGGSEQFF. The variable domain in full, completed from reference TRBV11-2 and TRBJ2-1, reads EAGVAQSPRYKIIEKRQSVAFWCNPISGHATLYWYQQILGQGPKLLIQFQNNGVVDDSQLPKDRFSAERLKGVDSTLKIQPAKLEDSAVYLCASSLARLTSGGGSEQFFGPGTRLTVL.

The CDR3 sequence is CASSIQVDQPQHF. CDR3 in DNA: TGTGCCAGTAGTATCCAGGTCGATCAGCCCCAGCATTTT. The genes are TRBV19 and TRBJ1-5; D gene ambiguous. The CDR3 loop spans 13 amino acids. Trimming pared 3 bases from V and 5 bases from J, leaving 8 bases between. The germline V gene has CDR1 LNHDA and CDR2 SQIVND (reference sequence).

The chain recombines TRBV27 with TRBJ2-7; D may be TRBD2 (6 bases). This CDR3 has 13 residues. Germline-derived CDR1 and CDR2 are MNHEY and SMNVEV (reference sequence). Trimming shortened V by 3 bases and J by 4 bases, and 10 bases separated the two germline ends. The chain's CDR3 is CASSFGGVYEQYF. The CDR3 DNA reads TGTGCCAGCAGTTTCGGGGGAGTTTACGAGCAGTACTTC.

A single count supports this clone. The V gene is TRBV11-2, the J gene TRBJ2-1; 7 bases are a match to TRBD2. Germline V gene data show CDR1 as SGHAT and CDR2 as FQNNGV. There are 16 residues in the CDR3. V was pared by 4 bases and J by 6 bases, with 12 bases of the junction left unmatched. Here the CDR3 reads CASSSVGGVSTNEQFF. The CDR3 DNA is TGTGCCAGCAGCTCCGTGGGAGGGGTGTCTACCAATGAGCAGTTCTTC.

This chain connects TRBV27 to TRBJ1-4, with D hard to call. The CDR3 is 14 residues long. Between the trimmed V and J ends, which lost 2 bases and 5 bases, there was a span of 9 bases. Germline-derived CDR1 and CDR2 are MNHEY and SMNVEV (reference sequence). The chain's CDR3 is CASSLVQRNEKLFF. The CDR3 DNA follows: TGTGCCAGCAGTTTAGTACAGAGAAATGAAAAACTGTTTTTT.

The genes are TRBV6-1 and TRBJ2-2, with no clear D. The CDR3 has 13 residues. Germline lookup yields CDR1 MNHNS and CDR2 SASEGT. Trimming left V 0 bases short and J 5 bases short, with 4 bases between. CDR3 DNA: TGTGCCAGCAGTGAAGCGGGGACCGGGGAGCTGTTTTTT. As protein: CASSEAGTGELFF.